This TCR beta chain is drawn from a study of blood T cell repertoires in COVID-19. Study at large: The origin of the acute and convalescent COVID-19 samples was the United States, Italy and Spain. The analysed material was cDNA or gDNA that came from T cells, B-cell-depleted T cells, or PBMCs.

Original methodology: Estimation of nucleated cell counts was performed using reference gene primer amplification. Only in-frame clones appear in the TCRdb table, and some are missing; sequencing was by immunoSEQ multiplex PCR. V and J calls and clone size are those listed in that table; D and trimming were worked out from the DNA. Of about 42,000 clones in the sample, 70% to 90% were seen once. V trimming: 5 bases; J trimming: 0 bases; junction bases outside the gene matches: 11. The CDR3 has 17 amino acids. The germline CDR1 and CDR2 sequences are KGHDR and SFDVKD. The material sequenced was peripheral blood. The V gene is TRBV24-1, the J gene TRBJ2-5; 7 nucleotides line up with TRBD1. The TCR sequence derives from a human donor in a cohort sampled during active COVID-19. Written as DNA, the CDR3 is TGTGCCACCAGTGCCCAAGACAGGGCCGGTTACCAAGAGACCCAGTACTTC. Protein sequence: CATSAQDRAGYQETQYF.